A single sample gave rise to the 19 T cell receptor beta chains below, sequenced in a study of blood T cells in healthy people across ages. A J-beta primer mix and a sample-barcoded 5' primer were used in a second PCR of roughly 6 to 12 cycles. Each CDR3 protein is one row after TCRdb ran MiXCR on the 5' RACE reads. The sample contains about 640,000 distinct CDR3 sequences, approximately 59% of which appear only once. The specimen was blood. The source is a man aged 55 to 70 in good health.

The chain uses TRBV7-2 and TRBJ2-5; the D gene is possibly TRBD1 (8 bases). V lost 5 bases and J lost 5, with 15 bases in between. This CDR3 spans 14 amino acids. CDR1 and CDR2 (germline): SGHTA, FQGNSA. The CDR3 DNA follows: TGTGCCAGCAGCCTGTACAGGGGGGGCGAGACCCAGTACTTC. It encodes CASSLYRGGETQYF.

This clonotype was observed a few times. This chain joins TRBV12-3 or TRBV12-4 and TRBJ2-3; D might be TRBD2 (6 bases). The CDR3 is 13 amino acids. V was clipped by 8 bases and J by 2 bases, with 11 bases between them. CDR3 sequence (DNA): TGTGCCAGCCGGGGGAGCTCCACAGATACGCAGTATTTT. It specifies CASRGSSTDTQYF.

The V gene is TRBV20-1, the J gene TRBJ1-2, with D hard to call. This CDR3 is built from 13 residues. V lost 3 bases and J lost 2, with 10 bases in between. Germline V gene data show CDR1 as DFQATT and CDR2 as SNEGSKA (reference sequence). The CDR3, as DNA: TGCAGTGCTAGTGTCACGGCCAACTATGGCTACACCTTC. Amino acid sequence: CSASVTANYGYTF.

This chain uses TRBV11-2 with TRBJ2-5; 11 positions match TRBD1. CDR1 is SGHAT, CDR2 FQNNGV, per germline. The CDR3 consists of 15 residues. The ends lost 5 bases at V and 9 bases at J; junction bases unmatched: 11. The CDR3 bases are TGTGCCAGCAGCCCTGGGACAGGGGGAACGGGGGCCCAGTACTTC. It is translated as CASSPGTGGTGAQYF.

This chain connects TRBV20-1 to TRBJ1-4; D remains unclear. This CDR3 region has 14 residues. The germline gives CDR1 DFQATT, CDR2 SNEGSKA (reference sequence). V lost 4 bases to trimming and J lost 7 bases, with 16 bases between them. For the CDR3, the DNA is TGCAGTGCTACCCCTGGGAGTGCCGGTGAAAAACTGTTTTTT. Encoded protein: CSATPGSAGEKLFF.

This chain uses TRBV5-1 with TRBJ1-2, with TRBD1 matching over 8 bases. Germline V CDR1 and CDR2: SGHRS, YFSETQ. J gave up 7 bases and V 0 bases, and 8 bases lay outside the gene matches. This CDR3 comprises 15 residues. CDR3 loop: CASSLDDRGRGGYTF. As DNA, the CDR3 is TGCGCCAGCAGCTTGGACGACAGGGGTCGGGGTGGCTACACCTTC.

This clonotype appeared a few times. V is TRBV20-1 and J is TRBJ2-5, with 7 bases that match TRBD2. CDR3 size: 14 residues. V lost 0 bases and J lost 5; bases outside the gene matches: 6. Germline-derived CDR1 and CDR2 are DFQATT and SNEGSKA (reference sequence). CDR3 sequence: CSARDGIAGETQYF. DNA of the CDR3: TGCAGTGCTAGAGACGGGATAGCGGGCGAGACCCAGTACTTC.

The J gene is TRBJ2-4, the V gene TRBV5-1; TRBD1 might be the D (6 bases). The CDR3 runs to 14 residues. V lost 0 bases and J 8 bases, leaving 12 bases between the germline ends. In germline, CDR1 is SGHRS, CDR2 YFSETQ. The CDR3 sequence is CASSLAGGRDIQYF. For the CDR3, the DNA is TGCGCCAGCAGCTTGGCTGGGGGCCGTGACATTCAGTACTTC.

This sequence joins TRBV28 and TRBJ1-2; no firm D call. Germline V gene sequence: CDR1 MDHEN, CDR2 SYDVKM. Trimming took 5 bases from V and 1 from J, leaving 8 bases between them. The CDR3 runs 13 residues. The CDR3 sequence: CASSPVDNYGYTF. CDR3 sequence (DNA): TGTGCCAGCAGTCCAGTGGATAACTATGGCTACACCTTC.

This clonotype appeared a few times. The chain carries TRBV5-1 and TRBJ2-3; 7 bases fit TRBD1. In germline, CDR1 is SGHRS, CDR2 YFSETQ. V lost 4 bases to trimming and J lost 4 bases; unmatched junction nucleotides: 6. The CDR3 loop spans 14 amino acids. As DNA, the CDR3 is TGCGCCAGCAGCCCTGGGACAGCGGCAGATACGCAGTATTTT. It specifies CASSPGTAADTQYF.

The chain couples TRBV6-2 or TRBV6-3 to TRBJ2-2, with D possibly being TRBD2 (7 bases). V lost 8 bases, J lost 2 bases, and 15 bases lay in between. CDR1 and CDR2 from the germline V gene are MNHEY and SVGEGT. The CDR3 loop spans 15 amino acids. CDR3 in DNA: TGTGCCAGCTTCATCGGGGGGCGCAACACCGGGGAGCTGTTTTTT. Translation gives CASFIGGRNTGELFF.

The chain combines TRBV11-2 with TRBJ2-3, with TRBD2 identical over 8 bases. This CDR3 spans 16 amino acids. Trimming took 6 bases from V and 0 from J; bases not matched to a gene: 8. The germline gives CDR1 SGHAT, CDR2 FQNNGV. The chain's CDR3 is CASRAGGPASTDTQYF. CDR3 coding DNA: TGTGCCAGCAGGGCGGGGGGCCCTGCTAGCACAGATACGCAGTATTTT.

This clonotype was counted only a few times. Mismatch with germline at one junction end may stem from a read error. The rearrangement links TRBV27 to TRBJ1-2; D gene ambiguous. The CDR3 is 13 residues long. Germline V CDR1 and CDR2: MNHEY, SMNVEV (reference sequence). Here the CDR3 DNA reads TGTGCCAGCAGTGTATCACCCTTTACTGGCTACACCTTC. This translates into CASSVSPFTGYTF.

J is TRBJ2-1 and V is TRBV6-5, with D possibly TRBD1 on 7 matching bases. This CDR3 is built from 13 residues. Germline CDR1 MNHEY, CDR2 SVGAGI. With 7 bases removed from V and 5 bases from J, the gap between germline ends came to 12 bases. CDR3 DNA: TGTGCCAGCACCAGGGGGGCGAACAATGAGCAGTTCTTC. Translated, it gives CASTRGANNEQFF.

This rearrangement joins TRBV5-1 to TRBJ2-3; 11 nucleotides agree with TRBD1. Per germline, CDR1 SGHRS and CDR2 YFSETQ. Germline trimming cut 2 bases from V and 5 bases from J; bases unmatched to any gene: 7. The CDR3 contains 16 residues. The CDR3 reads CASSLTGTGGGDTQYF. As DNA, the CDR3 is TGCGCCAGCAGCTTAACCGGGACAGGGGGAGGAGATACGCAGTATTTT.

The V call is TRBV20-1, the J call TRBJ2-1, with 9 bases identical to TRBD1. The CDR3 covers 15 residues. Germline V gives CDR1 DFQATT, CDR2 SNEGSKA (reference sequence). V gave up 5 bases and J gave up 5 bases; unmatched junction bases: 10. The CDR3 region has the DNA TGCAGTGCTCCAGACCACAGGGGGCCGGACAATGAGCAGTTCTTC. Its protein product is CSAPDHRGPDNEQFF.

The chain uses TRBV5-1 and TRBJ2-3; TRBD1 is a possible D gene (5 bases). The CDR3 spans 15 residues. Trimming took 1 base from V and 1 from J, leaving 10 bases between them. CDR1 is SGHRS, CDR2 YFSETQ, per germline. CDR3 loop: CASSLFQGGTDTQYF. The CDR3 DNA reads TGCGCCAGCAGCTTGTTCCAGGGTGGCACAGATACGCAGTATTTT.

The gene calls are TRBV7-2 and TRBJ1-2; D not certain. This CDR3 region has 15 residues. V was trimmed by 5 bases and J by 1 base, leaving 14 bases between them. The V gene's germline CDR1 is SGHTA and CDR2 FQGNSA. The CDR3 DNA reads TGTGCCAGCAGCGCATATATACCAGATAACTATGGCTACACCTTC. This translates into CASSAYIPDNYGYTF.

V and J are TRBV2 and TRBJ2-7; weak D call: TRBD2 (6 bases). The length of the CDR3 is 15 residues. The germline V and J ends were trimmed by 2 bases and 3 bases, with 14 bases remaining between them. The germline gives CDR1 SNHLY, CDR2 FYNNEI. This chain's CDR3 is CASSEIGGKSYEQYF. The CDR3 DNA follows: TGTGCCAGCAGTGAAATCGGGGGTAAGAGCTACGAGCAGTACTTC.